The 25 T cell receptor beta chains below all came from one sample that was sequenced in a study of CD8+ T cells in alopecia areata. It was cDNA, reverse transcribed from extracted RNA, that served as the sequencing template. The repertoire was sequenced with immunoSEQ multiplex PCR; TCRdb's copy has only in-frame clones and lacks some. The sample lists 50,000 to 70,000 clones, about 44% seen once, with roughly half in the top ten. The sample comprised NKG2D-low CD8+ T cells sorted from blood. Receptors originate from a human donor with alopecia areata.

This clone came up a few times. This sequence joins TRBV23-1 and TRBJ2-7; D call uncertain. TRBV23-1 is an ORF; its function is uncertain. This CDR3 region has 12 residues. V lost 9 bases and J 3 bases, leaving 12 bases between the germline ends. The DNA for the CDR3 is TGCGCCAGAAATCTCAGGAGCTACGAGCAGTACTTC. Protein: CARNLRSYEQYF.

The CDR3 sequence: CSVDPRQLNTEAFF. DNA of the CDR3: TGCAGCGTTGATCCGAGACAGTTGAACACTGAAGCTTTCTTT. The chain couples TRBV29-1 to TRBJ1-1, with TRBD1 as a possible D gene (5 bases). This CDR3 comprises 14 residues. Germline V CDR1 and CDR2: SQVTM, ANQGSEA. V was cut by 3 bases and J by 0 bases, with 11 bases left in between. Drawing the rest from reference TRBV29-1 and TRBJ1-1, the complete variable domain is SAVISQKPSRDICQRGTSLTIQCQVDSQVTMMFWYRQQPGQSLTLIATANQGSEATYESGFVIDKFPISRPNLTFSTLTVSNMSPEDSSIYLCSVDPRQLNTEAFFGQGTRLTVV.

The chain combines TRBV7-9 with TRBJ2-7; D is unclear. The germline gives CDR1 SEHNR, CDR2 FQNEAQ (reference sequence). V lost 0 bases, J lost 2 bases, and 5 bases lay in between. This CDR3 region has 13 residues. The chain's CDR3 is CASSLASAYEQYF. For the CDR3, the DNA is TGTGCCAGCAGCTTAGCATCCGCCTACGAGCAGTACTTC.

This clone was counted only a few times. The gene calls are TRBV2 and TRBJ2-4; 7 positions match TRBD1. The CDR3 runs to 15 residues. V lost 2 bases and J lost 3; bases outside the gene matches: 4. Per germline, CDR1 SNHLY and CDR2 FYNNEI. In DNA, the CDR3 is TGTGCCAGCAGTGAAAGGGGGACAGACAAAAACATTCAGTACTTC. Residues: CASSERGTDKNIQYF.

This clone was counted only a few times. The chain links TRBV7-9 to TRBJ1-1; D ambiguous. The CDR3 extends over 12 amino acids. CDR1 is SEHNR and CDR2 is FQNEAQ in the germline V gene (reference sequence). The ends were cut back, 5 bases at V and 5 bases at J, with 9 bases in the middle. CDR3 sequence (DNA): TGTGCCAGCAGCCTCGGTTTGACTGAAGCTTTCTTT. Translation: CASSLGLTEAFF. Complete variable domain (other parts from reference TRBV7-9 and TRBJ1-1): DTGVSQNPRHKITKRGQNVTFRCDPISEHNRLYWYRQTLGQGPEFLTYFQNEAQLEKSRLLSDRFSAERPKGSFSTLEIQRTEQGDSAMYLCASSLGLTEAFFGQGTRLTVV.

This chain uses TRBV14 with TRBJ2-3; D unclear. Germline V gene lookup returns CDR1 SGHDN and CDR2 FVKESK. This CDR3 contains 14 residues. V dropped 1 base and J dropped 5 bases, with 10 bases sitting between them. The CDR3 here is CASSQGQARDTQYF. For the CDR3, the DNA is TGTGCCAGCAGCCAAGGGCAGGCAAGAGATACGCAGTATTTT.

This clone has more than one count but fewer than ten. CDR3 in amino acids: CSATWGATGYTF. In DNA, the CDR3 is TGCAGCGCCACTTGGGGGGCGACTGGCTACACCTTC. V is TRBV29-1 and J is TRBJ1-2; D might be TRBD1 (6 bases). This CDR3 comprises 12 residues. Germline CDR1 reads SQVTM; CDR2 reads ANQGSEA. Trimming left V 7 bases short and J 7 bases short, with 16 bases between.

This clone was observed at least ten times. The chain carries TRBV15 and TRBJ2-5; no definite D call. The CDR3 contains 14 residues. Germline V lookup: CDR1 LNHNV, CDR2 YYDKDF (reference sequence). V gave up 0 bases and J gave up 3 bases, with 8 bases separating them. The CDR3 loop reads CATSRETYKETQYF. As DNA, the CDR3 is TGTGCCACCAGCAGAGAGACTTATAAAGAGACCCAGTACTTC.

The V gene is TRBV4-1, the J gene TRBJ1-1; no clear D gene. This CDR3 is built from 16 residues. V dropped 4 bases and J dropped 1 base, with 16 bases sitting between them. CDR1 and CDR2 from the germline V gene are MGHRA and YSYEKL. Here the CDR3 DNA reads TGCGCCAGCAGCCCCGGCCTGCGGGGTAAGAACACTGAAGCTTTCTTT. Residues: CASSPGLRGKNTEAFF.

V is TRBV9 and J is TRBJ2-1; D might be TRBD1 (7 bases). The ends were cut back, 3 bases at V and 8 bases at J, with 15 bases in the middle. Germline-derived CDR1 and CDR2 are SGDLS and YYNGEE. The CDR3 loop spans 14 amino acids. CDR3 nucleotide sequence: TGTGCCAGCAGCGCAGGGGGAGCGGGCGATGAGCAGTTCTTC. As protein: CASSAGGAGDEQFF. The whole variable domain, filled in from reference TRBV9 and TRBJ2-1, reads DSGVTQTPKHLITATGQRVTLRCSPRSGDLSVYWYQQSLDQGLQFLIQYYNGEERAKGNILERFSAQQFPDLHSELNLSSLELGDSALYFCASSAGGAGDEQFFGPGTRLTVL.

The V and J genes are TRBV28 and TRBJ2-7; 7 bases agree with TRBD1. The CDR3 totals 14 residues. With 5 bases clipped from V and 5 bases from J, the junction kept 9 bases outside the gene matches. Germline CDR1 is MDHEN and CDR2 is SYDVKM. The CDR3 coding sequence is TGTGCCAGCAGTCACAGGGGTCCGGGTAACGAGCAGTACTTC. Amino acids: CASSHRGPGNEQYF.

This clone appeared a few times. This sequence joins TRBV7-9 and TRBJ2-7; D tentatively reads TRBD1 or TRBD2 (5 bases each). The CDR3 is 14 amino acids. V shed 0 bases and J shed 4 bases, with 10 bases lying between them. From germline, CDR1 is SEHNR and CDR2 FQNEAQ (reference sequence). For the CDR3, the DNA is TGTGCCAGCAGCTTAGCGGGACCTTTGTACGAGCAGTACTTC. Translating it yields CASSLAGPLYEQYF.

The V gene is TRBV11-2, the J gene TRBJ2-3; D is perhaps TRBD1 (6 bases). V lost 0 bases and J lost 0, with 19 bases in between. This CDR3 is 19 amino acids long. Germline loops: CDR1 SGHAT, CDR2 FQNNGV. CDR3 sequence reads: CASSLDGQRRTTSTDTQYF. CDR3 sequence (DNA): TGTGCCAGCAGCTTAGATGGACAGCGACGAACAACGAGCACAGATACGCAGTATTTT.

The chain couples TRBV4-1 to TRBJ1-1; tentatively, D is TRBD1 (5 bases). The ends were cut back, 4 bases at V and 7 bases at J, with 19 bases in the middle. Germline V CDR1 and CDR2: MGHRA, YSYEKL. This CDR3 region has 15 residues. The DNA for the CDR3 is TGCGCCAGCAGCCTCCGATCCGGGACCGCTTATGAAGCTTTCTTT. Protein product: CASSLRSGTAYEAFF.

The J gene is TRBJ1-2, the V gene TRBV29-1, with 7 bases fitting TRBD1. The V gene end was trimmed by 3 bases and the J gene end by 4 bases; junction bases not matched to a gene: 2. Germline V gives CDR1 SQVTM, CDR2 ANQGSEA. The CDR3 consists of 12 residues. In DNA form, the CDR3 reads TGCAGCGTTGAGGCAGGGGGCTATGGCTACACCTTC. It yields the protein CSVEAGGYGYTF.

This clone appeared a few times. The rearrangement uses TRBV4-3 and TRBJ2-4; no reliable D call. V lost 0 bases, J lost 5 bases, and 8 bases lay in between. Germline V gives CDR1 LGHNA, CDR2 YSLEER. The CDR3 has 14 residues. The CDR3 DNA is TGCGCCAGCAGCCAAGATCGGACCCAAAACATTCAGTACTTC. Its translation: CASSQDRTQNIQYF.

The gene calls are TRBV19 and TRBJ2-1; D gene ambiguous. CDR3 length: 13 amino acids. V lost 1 base, J lost 3 bases, and 4 bases lay in between. Germline V gene data show CDR1 as LNHDA and CDR2 as SQIVND (reference sequence). CDR3 bases: TGTGCCAGTAGTATAGGCCTCTACAATGAGCAGTTCTTC. Translating gives CASSIGLYNEQFF.

The rearrangement joins TRBV9 to TRBJ2-7, with 9 bases fitting TRBD2. CDR3 length: 16 amino acids. Germline trimming cut 4 bases from V and 3 bases from J; bases unmatched to any gene: 11. Germline assignment: CDR1 SGDLS and CDR2 YYNGEE. The CDR3 is CASSPSGGSLNYEQYF. CDR3 coding DNA: TGTGCCAGCAGCCCGAGCGGGGGGTCCCTAAACTACGAGCAGTACTTC.

This clone was recorded at least ten times. The gene calls are TRBV6-6 and TRBJ2-3; the D is unclear. V was trimmed by 4 bases and J by 7 bases, leaving 9 bases between them. Germline CDR1 and CDR2: MNHNY and SVGAGI (reference sequence). The CDR3 runs 12 residues. CDR3 in DNA: TGTGCCAGCAGTTCAGCGCTGAATACGCAGTATTTT. It encodes CASSSALNTQYF.

This clone was counted only a few times. This chain joins TRBV7-9 and TRBJ2-5; no clear D gene. V was shortened by 6 bases and J by 5 bases, with 13 bases between the two germline ends. The CDR3 length is 13 residues. Germline V CDR1 and CDR2: SEHNR, FQNEAQ (reference sequence). The CDR3 nucleotides are TGTGCCAGCAGATTGGGATTGGGGGAGACCCAGTACTTC. It codes for CASRLGLGETQYF.

J is TRBJ2-7 and V is TRBV9; 8 bases agree with TRBD1. After removal of 4 bases from V and 5 bases from J, the junction contained 8 bases not matched to a gene. The length of the CDR3 is 14 residues. Germline V CDR1 and CDR2: SGDLS, YYNGEE. DNA of the CDR3: TGTGCCAGCAGCATAACGGACAGGGCGGACGAGCAGTACTTC. Residues: CASSITDRADEQYF.

This clone occurred a few times. The chain is built from TRBV7-9 and TRBJ2-5; D assignment may be TRBD1 or TRBD2 (6 bases each). V was cut by 3 bases and J by 5 bases, with 13 bases left in between. Germline V gene data show CDR1 as SEHNR and CDR2 as FQNEAQ (reference sequence). The CDR3 loop spans 14 amino acids. The CDR3, as DNA: TGTGCCAGCAGCTTCTCGGGGGCTTATGAGACCCAGTACTTC. This translates into CASSFSGAYETQYF.

The CDR3 loop is CASSGGTSPTSYNEQFF. As DNA, the CDR3 is TGTGCCAGCAGCGGCGGGACTAGCCCGACTTCCTACAATGAGCAGTTCTTC. The chain employs TRBV13 and TRBJ2-1; 9 bases fit TRBD2. The germline V gene encodes CDR1 PRHDT and CDR2 FYEKMQ (reference sequence). V shed 5 bases and J 1 base; nucleotides not matched to a gene: 9. This CDR3 comprises 17 residues.

The genes are TRBV7-9 and TRBJ2-7, with TRBD1 matching over 8 bases. CDR3 size: 15 residues. CDR1 is SEHNR, CDR2 FQNEAQ, per germline (reference sequence). V lost 3 bases, J lost 3 bases, and 7 bases stayed unmatched. This chain's CDR3 is CASSFPGGGLYEQYF. The CDR3 DNA reads TGTGCCAGCAGCTTCCCAGGGGGCGGCCTCTACGAGCAGTACTTC.

This sequence joins TRBV9 and TRBJ1-1; D is unclear. Between the trimmed V and J ends, which lost 7 bases and 1 base, there was a span of 11 bases. This CDR3 contains 13 residues. Germline CDR1 SGDLS, CDR2 YYNGEE. The CDR3 sequence is CASGRETNTEAFF. In DNA, the CDR3 is TGTGCCAGCGGAAGAGAGACGAACACTGAAGCTTTCTTT.